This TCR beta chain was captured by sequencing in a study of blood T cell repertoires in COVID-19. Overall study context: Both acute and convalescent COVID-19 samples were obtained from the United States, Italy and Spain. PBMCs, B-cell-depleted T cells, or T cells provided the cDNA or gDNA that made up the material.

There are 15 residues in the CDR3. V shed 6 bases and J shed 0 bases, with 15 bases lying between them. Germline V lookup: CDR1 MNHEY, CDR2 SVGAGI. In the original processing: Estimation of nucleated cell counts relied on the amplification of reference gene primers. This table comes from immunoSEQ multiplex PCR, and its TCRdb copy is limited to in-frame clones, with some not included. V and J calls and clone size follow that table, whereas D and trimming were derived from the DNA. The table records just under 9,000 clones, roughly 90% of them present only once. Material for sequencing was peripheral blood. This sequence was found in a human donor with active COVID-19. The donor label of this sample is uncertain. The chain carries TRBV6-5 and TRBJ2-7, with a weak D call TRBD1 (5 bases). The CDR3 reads CASRATGIGSYEQYF. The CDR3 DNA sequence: TGTGCCAGCAGGGCTACAGGTATTGGCTCCTACGAGCAGTACTTC.